The 7 T cell receptor beta chains below were found in one sample sequenced in a study of T-cell reconstitution after alpha-beta-depleted transplantation in children. The TCRbeta library was prepared with unique molecular identifiers. TCRdb called the PCR reads again in MiXCR, with one record for every CDR3 protein. The sample shows 450,000 to 700,000 distinct CDR3 sequences, roughly a quarter of them seen only once. This specimen was PBMCs, taken before TCRalphabeta/CD19-depleted stem cell transplant. The source of these receptors is a boy younger than two with Wiskott-Aldrich syndrome, due to receive a stem cell transplant.

This chain joins TRBV4-1 and TRBJ1-1; D gene uncertain. Trimming cost V 2 bases and J 11 bases, with 15 bases left between them. This CDR3 has 13 residues. The germline CDR1 and CDR2 sequences are MGHRA and YSYEKL. The CDR3 DNA reads TGCGCCAGCAGCCAAAAGCCAGACCTGTTGGCTTTCTTT. This sequence encodes CASSQKPDLLAFF.

The table lists this clonotype with a few counts. The chain is built from TRBV4-1 and TRBJ2-3; 11 nucleotides agree with TRBD2. Germline V lookup: CDR1 MGHRA, CDR2 YSYEKL. The CDR3 is 18 residues long. The junction had 11 bases not matched to a gene; V was cut back by 0 bases and J by 6 bases. The CDR3: CASSQDSRLAGYFDTQYF. The CDR3 DNA reads TGCGCCAGCAGCCAAGATTCAAGACTAGCGGGGTATTTCGATACGCAGTATTTT.

The CDR3 region is CASSAGASTSGAYNEQFF. CDR3 coding DNA: TGCGCCAGCAGCGCGGGGGCCTCGACTAGCGGAGCCTACAATGAGCAGTTCTTC. The J gene is TRBJ2-1, the V gene TRBV5-1; TRBD2 matches at 9 bases. The CDR3 extends over 18 amino acids. Trimming cost V 4 bases and J 2 bases; bases outside gene matches: 13. The germline gives CDR1 SGHRS, CDR2 YFSETQ.

This clonotype appeared a few times. The chain uses TRBV5-1 and TRBJ2-1; tentatively, D is TRBD2 (5 bases). The CDR3 contains 14 residues. From germline, CDR1 is SGHRS and CDR2 YFSETQ. Trimming left V 2 bases short and J 7 bases short, with 13 bases between. This CDR3 is CASSFSGKRNEQFF. In DNA form, the CDR3 reads TGCGCCAGCAGCTTTAGTGGGAAGCGGAATGAGCAGTTCTTC.

The rearrangement joins TRBV4-2 to TRBJ2-7; 7 nucleotides align to TRBD1. The CDR3 runs to 14 residues. The germline V gene has CDR1 LGHNA and CDR2 YNFKEQ. J was trimmed by 2 bases and V by 4 bases; bases with no gene match: 5. The CDR3, as DNA: TGTGCCAGCAGCCGTAACAGGGGCCCCTACGAGCAGTACTTC. Translated: CASSRNRGPYEQYF.

This clonotype was found a few times. The gene calls are TRBV4-1 and TRBJ1-6; 8 nucleotides match TRBD1. CDR3 length equals 16 residues. V lost 0 bases and J lost 7; bases outside the gene matches: 5. Germline CDR1 and CDR2: MGHRA and YSYEKL. The CDR3 region is CASSQEDRVNNSPLHF. In nucleotides, the CDR3 is TGCGCCAGCAGCCAAGAGGACAGGGTGAACAATTCACCCCTCCACTTT.

The chain carries TRBV11-2 and TRBJ1-1, with a tentative D call TRBD1 (6 bases). This CDR3 comprises 15 residues. The V gene's germline CDR1 is SGHAT and CDR2 FQNNGV. V was cut by 5 bases and J by 5 bases, with 18 bases left in between. The CDR3, as DNA: TGTGCCAGCAGCCTCCGGTTCGGGGGGCCGACTGAAGCTTTCTTT. As protein: CASSLRFGGPTEAFF.